One and the same sample provided the 2 T cell receptor beta chains below, sequenced in a study of fetal regulatory T cell absence and autoimmunity. The protocol was immunoSEQ multiplex PCR, while the TCRdb copy is restricted to in-frame clones and leaves out a portion. The sample lists 85,000 to 100,000 clones; roughly 78% were seen once. The sequencing sample was made of pancreas tissue. These receptors came from a male donor with IPEX syndrome.

CDR3 residues: CASSKYGPYEQYF. CDR3 coding DNA: TGTGCCAGCAGCAAATATGGCCCCTACGAGCAGTACTTC. This chain links TRBV21-1 with TRBJ2-7; the table assigns TRBD1, which was not confirmed against the DNA. TRBV21-1 is recorded as a pseudogene. CDR3 length: 13 residues.

V is TRBV30 and J is TRBJ2-3; 10 nucleotides agree with TRBD1. The germline V gene has CDR1 GTSNPN and CDR2 SVGIG (reference sequence). With 3 bases clipped from V and 3 bases from J, the junction kept 3 bases outside the gene matches. This CDR3 is built from 14 residues. The CDR3 DNA reads as TGTGCCTGGAGCCGACAGGGGGCAACAGATACGCAGTATTTT. It translates to CAWSRQGATDTQYF.